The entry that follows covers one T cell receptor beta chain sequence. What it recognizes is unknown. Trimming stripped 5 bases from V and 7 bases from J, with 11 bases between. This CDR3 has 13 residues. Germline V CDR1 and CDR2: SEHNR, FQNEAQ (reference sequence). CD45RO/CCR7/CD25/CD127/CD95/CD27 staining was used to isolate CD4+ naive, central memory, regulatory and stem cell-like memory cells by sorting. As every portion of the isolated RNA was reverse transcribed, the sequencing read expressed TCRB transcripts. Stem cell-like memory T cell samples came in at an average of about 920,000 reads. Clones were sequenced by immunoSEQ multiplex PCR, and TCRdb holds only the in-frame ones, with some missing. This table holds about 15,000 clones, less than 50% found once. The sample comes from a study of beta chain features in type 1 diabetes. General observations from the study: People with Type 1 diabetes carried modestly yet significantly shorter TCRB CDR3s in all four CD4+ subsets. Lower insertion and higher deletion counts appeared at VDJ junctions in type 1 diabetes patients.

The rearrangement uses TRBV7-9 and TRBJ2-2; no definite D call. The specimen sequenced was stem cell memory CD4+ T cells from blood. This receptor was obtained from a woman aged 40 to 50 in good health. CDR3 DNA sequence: TGTGCCAGCAGCCCCACGGTCGTCGGGGAGCTGTTTTTT. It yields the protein CASSPTVVGELFF.